This passage covers 15 T cell receptor beta chains from one sample sequenced in a study of shared clonotypes between healthy human individuals (dated by TCRdb to 2020 to 2022). Library creation used the immunoSEQ multiplex PCR assay. The table was pulled from immuneACCESS by TCRdb, which kept in-frame rearrangements only. Such tables lose some clones; where checked, under half of the loss comes from unresolved V genes, and the rest has no known cause. In all, the sample holds about 2.4 million clones, and more than 85% of those were seen once. Clones ranked in the top ten supply about 0.38% of the sample. The specimen sequenced was naive CD4+ T cells from PBMCs. Sample cell subset or site, as interpreted from the label and publication: CD45RA+ positively selected. The receptor set was obtained from a young man in good health. Some clones in this sample may be carry-over from other donors' samples.

Turning to this clone: The same CDR3 arises from other DNA sequences in this sample as well. The J gene is TRBJ2-1, the V gene TRBV28, with TRBD2 matching over 11 bases. The CDR3 contains 16 residues. Trimming cost V 6 bases and J 1 base; bases outside gene matches: 5. CDR1 is MDHEN, CDR2 SYDVKM, per germline. The chain's CDR3 is CASSSRLAGSYNEQFF. The CDR3 coding sequence is TGTGCCAGCAGCTCGAGACTAGCGGGATCCTACAATGAGCAGTTCTTC.

The chain has TRBV4-2 and TRBJ2-1; the D is unclear. The CDR3 is made up of 15 amino acids. The V and J ends lost 2 bases and 1 base respectively, with 9 bases between them. Germline V gives CDR1 LGHNA, CDR2 YNFKEQ. The CDR3 nucleotides read TGTGCCAGCAGCCAAACGAAGGGTTCCTACAATGAGCAGTTCTTC. It is translated as CASSQTKGSYNEQFF.

The chain couples TRBV10-3 to TRBJ2-5; D might be TRBD1 or TRBD2, each matching 5 bases. V dropped 5 bases and J dropped 0 bases, with 19 bases sitting between them. CDR1 and CDR2 from the germline V gene are ENHRY and SYGVKD. CDR3 length: 17 amino acids. The CDR3 sequence is CAISSRGGPGYQETQYF. The DNA of the CDR3 is TGTGCCATCAGTAGTAGGGGCGGCCCGGGGTACCAAGAGACCCAGTACTTC.

The chain recombines TRBV5-1 with TRBJ2-5; no definite D call. CDR1 is SGHRS and CDR2 is YFSETQ in the germline V gene. The CDR3 runs 14 residues. The V end was cut by 2 bases, the J end by 3 bases, with 11 bases between. Written as DNA, the CDR3 is TGCGCCAGCAGCTTCGTTACGGTCGAAGAGACCCAGTACTTC. It encodes CASSFVTVEETQYF.

This clone was counted a few times. The rearrangement links TRBV5-4 to TRBJ1-2; the D gene is possibly TRBD1 (5 bases). This CDR3 comprises 13 residues. V gave up 4 bases and J gave up 4 bases, with 11 bases separating them. Germline lookup yields CDR1 SGHNT and CDR2 YYREEE (reference sequence). CDR3 amino acids: CASSRDSLYGYTF. The CDR3 DNA follows: TGTGCCAGCAGCCGGGACTCACTCTATGGCTACACCTTC.

This clone has a handful of counts. Other DNA sequences in the sample encode the same CDR3. The chain joins TRBV5-1 to TRBJ1-1, with D maybe TRBD1 (6 bases). V lost 0 bases to trimming and J lost 1 base, with 7 bases between them. CDR3 length equals 14 residues. Germline V gene lookup returns CDR1 SGHRS and CDR2 YFSETQ. The CDR3 loop is CASSLETGNTEAFF. DNA of the CDR3: TGCGCCAGCAGCTTGGAGACAGGGAACACTGAAGCTTTCTTT.

The chain links TRBV19 to TRBJ2-3; D perhaps matches TRBD2 (6 bases). Looked up from germline, CDR1 is LNHDA and CDR2 is SQIVND (reference sequence). Trimming removed 5 bases at V and 2 bases at J, with 17 bases between. This CDR3 region has 16 residues. The CDR3 region is CASSRGAGFNTDTQYF. In nucleotides, the CDR3 is TGTGCCAGTAGTCGCGGGGCGGGTTTTAACACAGATACGCAGTATTTT.

This chain uses TRBV4-1 with TRBJ1-4; D call uncertain. Per germline, CDR1 MGHRA and CDR2 YSYEKL. The V gene lost 1 base and the J gene lost 7 bases, with 4 bases spanning the gap. The CDR3 sequence is 12 residues long. The CDR3 region has the DNA TGCGCCAGCAGCCAAGCGGGTGAAAAACTGTTTTTT. Amino acids: CASSQAGEKLFF.

The chain employs TRBV5-1 and TRBJ2-3; 8 nucleotides line up with TRBD2. Trimming removed 2 bases from V and 3 bases from J; junction bases left unmatched: 8. This CDR3 is 16 amino acids long. Germline CDR1 is SGHRS and CDR2 is YFSETQ. CDR3 nucleotides: TGCGCCAGCAGCTTAACCTTAGGACTAGCAACAGATACGCAGTATTTT. It encodes CASSLTLGLATDTQYF.

The chain joins TRBV10-3 to TRBJ2-7, with D perhaps TRBD2 (6 bases). This CDR3 region has 15 residues. Per the germline V gene, CDR1 is ENHRY and CDR2 is SYGVKD. The ends were cut back, 5 bases at V and 0 bases at J, with 14 bases in the middle. DNA for the CDR3: TGTGCCATCAGTCCTTTGGCGGGATCCTCCTACGAGCAGTACTTC. Protein: CAISPLAGSSYEQYF.

The rearrangement links TRBV4-1 to TRBJ1-5, with a tentative D call TRBD1 (5 bases). The CDR3 extends over 17 amino acids. Germline assignment: CDR1 MGHRA and CDR2 YSYEKL. V was shortened by 1 base and J by 0 bases, with 13 bases between the two germline ends. The DNA of the CDR3 is TGCGCCAGCAGCCAAGGGGCAGGGAGAAATAGCAATCAGCCCCAGCATTTT. Translated, it gives CASSQGAGRNSNQPQHF.

V and J are TRBV11-2 and TRBJ2-1, with D maybe TRBD2 (5 bases). This CDR3 is 16 amino acids long. V was shortened by 6 bases and J by 0 bases, with 15 bases between the two germline ends. Germline V gene data show CDR1 as SGHAT and CDR2 as FQNNGV. The CDR3 DNA is TGTGCCAGCAGATTTTTTAGTGGGAGCTCCTACAATGAGCAGTTCTTC. Translation: CASRFFSGSSYNEQFF.

In the case of this clone: Other DNA sequences in this specimen translate into the identical CDR3. The V call is TRBV11-2, the J call TRBJ2-7; the D is unclear. Trimming cost V 0 bases and J 7 bases, with 4 bases left between them. From germline, CDR1 is SGHAT and CDR2 FQNNGV. The length of the CDR3 is 11 residues. CDR3 protein: CASSLEGEQYF. In DNA form, the CDR3 reads TGTGCCAGCAGCTTAGAGGGTGAGCAGTACTTC.

This chain uses TRBV19 with TRBJ2-5, with D possibly being TRBD2 (6 bases). With 3 bases removed from V and 5 bases from J, the gap between germline ends came to 13 bases. This CDR3 region has 14 residues. CDR1 and CDR2 (germline): LNHDA, SQIVND (reference sequence). CDR3 sequence (DNA): TGTGCCAGTAGTATTAGACGGGGGTTGGAGACCCAGTACTTC. It yields the protein CASSIRRGLETQYF.

This rearrangement joins TRBV7-8 to TRBJ2-7; TRBD2 agrees at 10 bases. Germline-derived CDR1 and CDR2 are SGHVS and FQNEAQ. The V and J ends lost 3 bases and 3 bases, in that order; junction bases with no gene match: 8. This CDR3 contains 16 residues. The DNA of the CDR3 is TGTGCCAGCAGCTTGTCCGGGACTAGCGAATACTACGAGCAGTACTTC. It encodes CASSLSGTSEYYEQYF.